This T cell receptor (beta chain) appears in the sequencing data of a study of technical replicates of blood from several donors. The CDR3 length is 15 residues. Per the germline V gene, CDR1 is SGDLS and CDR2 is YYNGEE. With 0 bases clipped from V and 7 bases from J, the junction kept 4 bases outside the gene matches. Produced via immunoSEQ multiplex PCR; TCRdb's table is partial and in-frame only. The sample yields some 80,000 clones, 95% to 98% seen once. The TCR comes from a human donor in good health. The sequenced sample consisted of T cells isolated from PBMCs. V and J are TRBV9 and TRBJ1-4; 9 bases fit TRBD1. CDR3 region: CASSVGRDRVEKLFF. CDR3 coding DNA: TGTGCCAGCAGCGTAGGGAGGGACAGGGTTGAAAAACTGTTTTTT.